One and the same sample provided the 2 T cell receptor beta chains below, sequenced in a study of blood T cell repertoires in COVID-19 (dated by TCRdb to the early 2020s). Libraries were prepared through the immunoSEQ multiplex PCR assay. Drawn from immuneACCESS, this table holds only the in-frame rearrangements with V and J called that TCRdb kept. Clones are partly lost; checked studies trace under half to an unresolved V gene and leave the rest unexplained. In this sample the table shows 350,000 or so clones, around nine tenths of which occur a single time. About 3.9% of the sample is held by the ten biggest clonotypes. The specimen was peripheral blood. The receptors were gathered from an older woman with COVID-19, enrolled during active disease.

The rearrangement joins TRBV29-1 to TRBJ1-1, with D possibly matching TRBD1 (6 bases). Trimming removed 8 bases from V and 1 base from J, with 14 bases in between. There are 13 residues in the CDR3. Per germline, CDR1 SQVTM and CDR2 ANQGSEA. CDR3 DNA sequence: TGCAGCCTGAGATGGGGGCAGAACACTGAAGCTTTCTTT. It yields the protein CSLRWGQNTEAFF.

This chain joins TRBV6-6 and TRBJ2-1; 8 nucleotides align to TRBD1. This CDR3 has 15 amino acids. Germline V gene sequence: CDR1 MNHNY, CDR2 SVGAGI (reference sequence). V lost 6 bases and J lost 3; bases outside the gene matches: 7. The CDR3 sequence is CASRSGQGHYNEQFF. The CDR3 DNA reads as TGTGCCAGCAGATCCGGACAGGGTCACTACAATGAGCAGTTCTTC.